Listed below are T cell receptor beta chains from one sample, sequenced in a study of T cell repertoires in cytomegalovirus infection. TCRdb re-called the reads with MiXCR, one entry per CDR3 protein. This repertoire shows around 260,000 distinct CDR3 sequences, more than 20% found once; its top ten account for about 15%. The sample was PBMCs. The receptors come from a human donor in good health (CMV status not recorded). Some clones in this sample may be carry-over from other donors' samples. Both conserved end residues are part of each CDR3. D genes are given only for firm matches. Only part of the rows carry a size: once, few, many, or a class if the clone is expanded.

>TRBD1|TRBJ1-2|TRBV20-1|few|16
TGCAGTGCCCCCTCCGGGCAGGGGGAGTTCGGCTATGGCTACACCTTC
CSAPSGQGEFGYGYTF
>NA|TRBJ2-5|TRBV7-2|NA|13
TGTGCCAGCAGCAAGGGACTTGGAGAGACCCAGTACTTC
CASSKGLGETQYF
>NA|TRBJ2-3|TRBV12-3/TRBV12-4|NA|11
TGTGCCAGCAGTACTCGAGATACGCAGTATTTT
CASSTRDTQYF
>NA|TRBJ2-7|TRBV7-3|NA|14
TGTGCCAGCAGCCTTCAGGTGGGCTCCTGCGAGCAGTACTTC
CASSLQVGSCEQYF
>NA|TRBJ1-5|TRBV12-3/TRBV12-4|many|13
TGTGCCAGCTCCCGACCCTCGCTGGAGTCCCAGCATTTT
CASSRPSLESQHF
>TRBD1|TRBJ1-2|TRBV19|few|15
TGTGCCAGTAGCCACCTAGCAGGACAGGGTAGCGGCTACACCTTC
CASSHLAGQGSGYTF
>NA|TRBJ2-7|TRBV7-2|NA|16
TGTGCCAGCAGCTTGGGGGTGGGCAGGGACTTGGGCGAGCAGTACTTC
CASSLGVGRDLGEQYF
>NA|TRBJ1-5|TRBV19|few|14
TGTGCCAGTAAGGAGGGGATGGTCAATCAGCCCCAGCATTTT
CASKEGMVNQPQHF
>NA|TRBJ2-1|TRBV20-1|many|15
TGCAGTGCTCCTAAGGGGAGGCATACATACAATGAGCAGTTCTTC
CSAPKGRHTYNEQFF
>NA|TRBJ2-3|TRBV7-2|many|14
TGTGCCAGCAGCTTATTAAGGGTGGCAGATACGCAGTATTTT
CASSLLRVADTQYF
>NA|TRBJ2-6|TRBV29-1|few|17
TGCAGCGTTGCAGGACAGATAACTGCGTCGGGGGCCAACGTCCTGACTTTC
CSVAGQITASGANVLTF
>NA|TRBJ2-7|TRBV11-2|few|14
TGTGCCAGCAGCTCCGCCGCAGGGGACTACGAGCAGTACTTC
CASSSAAGDYEQYF
>NA|TRBJ1-1|TRBV6-6|NA|14
TGTGCCAGCAGTTACAGTGAATGGGGGACTGAAGCTTTCTTT
CASSYSEWGTEAFF
>NA|TRBJ1-6|TRBV5-1|NA|16
TGCGCCAGCAGCTTGGGAGGACGGGGGATAAATTCACCCCTCCACTTT
CASSLGGRGINSPLHF
>NA|TRBJ2-3|TRBV2|NA|12
TGTGCCACCTCCGCCCGCACAGATACGCAGTATTTT
CATSARTDTQYF
>NA|TRBJ1-5|TRBV7-2|many|12
TGTGCCAGCAGCCCATACAATCAGCCCCAGCATTTT
CASSPYNQPQHF
>NA|TRBJ2-2|TRBV7-8|NA|20
TGTGCCAGCAGCTTAGTGGCTTTGGTGTCAGGGAATATGAACACCGGGGAGCTGTTTTTT
CASSLVALVSGNMNTGELFF
>NA|TRBJ1-3|TRBV7-2|many|15
TGTGCCAGCAGCTTAAGCGTTAGCAGTGGAAACACCATATATTTT
CASSLSVSSGNTIYF
>NA|TRBJ1-4|TRBV7-2|NA|15
TGTGCCAGCAGCCCGCAGGGATCCCTGAATGAAAAACTGTTTTTT
CASSPQGSLNEKLFF
>NA|TRBJ2-7|TRBV24-1|NA|12
TGTGCCACCAGTGAACCTGACAGCGCGCAGTACTTC
CATSEPDSAQYF
>NA|TRBJ2-2|TRBV28|many|12
TGTGCCAGCAGTTTATTTAGCGGGGAGCTGTTTTTT
CASSLFSGELFF
>TRBD1|TRBJ1-2|TRBV12-3/TRBV12-4|many|12
TGTGCCAGCACCGAGGCCCCGACAGGGTTTACCTTC
CASTEAPTGFTF
>TRBD2|TRBJ2-3|TRBV7-2|NA|16
TGTGCCAGCAGCTTAGAACTAGCGGGGGGGCCACATACGCAGTATTTT
CASSLELAGGPHTQYF
>NA|TRBJ2-4|TRBV11-2|few|12
TGTGCCAGCACCCAAATTGGGATGATTCAGTACTTC
CASTQIGMIQYF
>TRBD2|TRBJ2-1|TRBV10-3|few|15
TGTGCCATCAGTGATTCTGCGGGGGGGAGGAATGAGCAGTTCTTC
CAISDSAGGRNEQFF
>NA|TRBJ2-7|TRBV20-1|NA|12
TGCAGTGCTAGACAGGACCACTACGAGCAGTACTTC
CSARQDHYEQYF
>NA|TRBJ1-1|TRBV7-2|many|15
TGTGCCAGCAGCTTAGTTGCAGGGGTTGCGGCTGAAGCTTTCTTT
CASSLVAGVAAEAFF
>TRBD2|TRBJ2-3|TRBV6-2/TRBV6-3|NA|15
TGTGCCAGCAGTCCAGCGGGAGGTCCCACAGATACGCAGTATTTT
CASSPAGGPTDTQYF
>NA|TRBJ1-6|TRBV7-2|many|15
TGTGCCAGCAGCCCGAGGTGGTTCTATAATTCACCCCTCCACTTT
CASSPRWFYNSPLHF
>TRBD2|TRBJ2-5|TRBV2|few|16
TGTGCCAGCCGAGGGACTAGCGGGAGTTTTGGGGAGACCCAGTACTTC
CASRGTSGSFGETQYF
>TRBD1|TRBJ1-6|TRBV7-2|many|18
TGTGCCAGCAGCTCTCAGGCCGCTAGGACAGGAGGTTATTCACCCCTCCACTTT
CASSSQAARTGGYSPLHF
>TRBD1|TRBJ2-5|TRBV4-1|few|18
TGCGCCAGCAGCCAATTCTTCCGGGGACAGGGGGCTCGGGAGACCCAGTACTTC
CASSQFFRGQGARETQYF
>NA|TRBJ1-1|TRBV28|NA|16
TGTGCCAGCAGTTTGTTCAGGGCTAACCTGAACACTGAAGCTTTCTTT
CASSLFRANLNTEAFF
>NA|TRBJ1-1|TRBV7-2|many|14
TGTGCCAGCAGCTTTGACAGTGTGAACACTGAAGCTTTCTTT
CASSFDSVNTEAFF
>TRBD1|TRBJ2-1|TRBV7-3|few|14
TGTGCCAGCAGCGTCAGGGGGCTCGACAATGAGCAGTTCTTC
CASSVRGLDNEQFF